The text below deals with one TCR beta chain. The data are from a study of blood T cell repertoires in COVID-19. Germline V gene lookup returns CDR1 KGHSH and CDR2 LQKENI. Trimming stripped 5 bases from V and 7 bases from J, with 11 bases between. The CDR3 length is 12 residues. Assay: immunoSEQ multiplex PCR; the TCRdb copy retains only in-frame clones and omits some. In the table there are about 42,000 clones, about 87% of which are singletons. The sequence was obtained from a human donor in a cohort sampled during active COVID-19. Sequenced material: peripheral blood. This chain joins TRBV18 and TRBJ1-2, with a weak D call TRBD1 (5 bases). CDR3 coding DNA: TGTGCCAGCTCATCGGGACTAGTTGGCTACACCTTC. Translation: CASSSGLVGYTF.